One and the same sample provided the 21 T cell receptor beta chains below, sequenced in a study of blood T cell repertoires in COVID-19. Sequencing used immunoSEQ multiplex PCR; TCRdb keeps in-frame clones, though not all of them. The data hold approximately 150,000 clones, with around 72% observed a single time. The sequenced material came from peripheral blood. Receptor source: a woman between 55 and 75 years old with acute or convalescent COVID-19.

The genes are TRBV7-3 and TRBJ1-5, with D perhaps TRBD1 (6 bases). Germline CDR1 is SGHTA and CDR2 is FQGTGA. V gave up 8 bases and J gave up 3 bases, with 11 bases separating them. This CDR3 is built from 13 residues. The CDR3 loop reads CASAQGVNQPQHF. The CDR3 DNA sequence: TGTGCCAGCGCACAGGGAGTCAATCAGCCCCAGCATTTT.

The rearrangement links TRBV7-6 to TRBJ1-6, with D possibly TRBD1 on 5 matching bases. The CDR3 sequence is 18 residues long. Trimming shortened V by 2 bases and J by 7 bases, and 21 bases separated the two germline ends. Germline-derived CDR1 and CDR2 are SGHVS and FNYEAQ. CDR3 in amino acids: CASSLSLGGTVGNSPLHF. In DNA form, the CDR3 reads TGTGCCAGCAGCTTATCCCTCGGGGGAACAGTGGGAAATTCACCCCTCCACTTT.

This chain connects TRBV11-2 to TRBJ1-4; possible D gene TRBD1, 5 bases. V dropped 3 bases and J dropped 8 bases, with 7 bases sitting between them. This CDR3 region has 12 residues. Per the germline V gene, CDR1 is SGHAT and CDR2 is FQNNGV. CDR3 amino acids: CASSFGGEKLFF. In nucleotides, the CDR3 is TGTGCCAGCAGCTTTGGGGGGGAAAAACTGTTTTTT.

The chain carries TRBV25-1 and TRBJ2-5; tentatively, D is TRBD2 (5 bases). The CDR3 runs 12 residues. Germline CDR1 MGHDK, CDR2 SYGVNS. Trimming stripped 5 bases from V and 4 bases from J, with 8 bases between. The CDR3 DNA reads TGTGCCAGCAGTCGGGGTACAGAGACCCAGTACTTC. It specifies CASSRGTETQYF.

The genes are TRBV28 and TRBJ1-2; D remains unclear. The length of the CDR3 is 12 residues. The germline gives CDR1 MDHEN, CDR2 SYDVKM. Trimming took off 8 bases at V and 4 bases at J, with 11 bases between the two ends. This CDR3 is CASLHGLYGYTF. The CDR3 nucleotides read TGTGCCAGCCTCCATGGACTCTATGGCTACACCTTC.

The V call is TRBV21-1, the J call TRBJ2-1; the table gives TRBD2 as D, unverified against the DNA. TRBV21-1 is termed a pseudogene. This CDR3 contains 9 residues. CDR3 coding DNA: TGTGCCAGTTCCCGAGGGCTGTTCTTC. Its protein is CASSRGLFF.

Only a few counts were recorded for this clone. V usage is TRBV5-1 and J usage is TRBJ2-1; 12 bases agree with TRBD2. Per the germline V gene, CDR1 is SGHRS and CDR2 is YFSETQ. With 4 bases clipped from V and 8 bases from J, the junction kept 16 bases outside the gene matches. CDR3 length: 18 residues. Here the CDR3 reads CASSTFGTSGLERDEQFF. CDR3 in DNA: TGCGCCAGCAGCACCTTTGGGACTAGCGGGCTAGAAAGGGATGAGCAGTTCTTC.

Only one count was recorded for this clone. J is TRBJ1-4 and V is TRBV13, with no clear D. Germline assignment: CDR1 PRHDT and CDR2 FYEKMQ (reference sequence). The CDR3 is made up of 15 amino acids. V lost 5 bases to trimming and J lost 0 bases, with 10 bases between them. The CDR3 protein is CASSGRTATNEKLFF. The CDR3 DNA sequence: TGTGCCAGCAGCGGCAGGACTGCAACTAATGAAAAACTGTTTTTT.

V and J are TRBV5-1 and TRBJ1-4, with a possible D match to TRBD1 (5 bases). The CDR3 sequence is 15 residues long. Trimming stripped 0 bases from V and 5 bases from J, with 11 bases between. Per the germline V gene, CDR1 is SGHRS and CDR2 is YFSETQ. CDR3 sequence: CASSLDMTANEKLFF. Here the CDR3 DNA reads TGCGCCAGCAGCTTGGACATGACAGCGAATGAAAAACTGTTTTTT.

The gene calls are TRBV2 and TRBJ2-1; 14 bases agree with TRBD2. CDR3 length equals 18 residues. V lost 5 bases and J lost 4; bases outside the gene matches: 10. Per the germline V gene, CDR1 is SNHLY and CDR2 is FYNNEI. In nucleotides, the CDR3 is TGTGCCAGCAGTTCCGGGACTAGCGGGAGCCCCCATTACAATGAGCAGTTCTTC. Protein sequence: CASSSGTSGSPHYNEQFF.

The rearrangement joins TRBV5-8 to TRBJ2-1; no reliable D call. The CDR3 is made up of 12 amino acids. Germline CDR1 SGHTS, CDR2 YDEGEE. Trimming pared 4 bases from V and 7 bases from J, leaving 9 bases between. CDR3 DNA: TGTGCCAGCAGCCCCCAGTGGAATGAGCAGTTCTTC. Its protein product is CASSPQWNEQFF.

The V gene is TRBV6-4, the J gene TRBJ1-2, with D unresolved. V was cut by 0 bases and J by 8 bases, with 13 bases left in between. The CDR3 spans 14 residues. CDR1 and CDR2 (germline): MRHNA, SNTAGT. The CDR3 DNA sequence: TGTGCCAGCAGTGACTCCACTGTTCCGAGGGGCTACACCTTC. Protein: CASSDSTVPRGYTF.

V is TRBV7-8 and J is TRBJ1-3, with a weak D call TRBD1 (5 bases). V gave up 6 bases and J gave up 1 base, with 10 bases separating them. Germline-derived CDR1 and CDR2 are SGHVS and FQNEAQ. This CDR3 region has 14 residues. The CDR3 DNA is TGTGCCAGCAGGGGCCAGGGATCTGGAAACACCATATATTTT. It specifies CASRGQGSGNTIYF.

The genes are TRBV6-5 and TRBJ1-1; weak D call: TRBD1 (5 bases). The CDR3 extends over 11 amino acids. Trimming cost V 2 bases and J 8 bases, with 6 bases left between them. Per the germline V gene, CDR1 is MNHEY and CDR2 is SVGAGI. The CDR3, as DNA: TGTGCCAGCAGTTACGGGGGGGAAGCTTTCTTT. It is translated as CASSYGGEAFF.

The J gene is TRBJ1-3, the V gene TRBV14; tentative D call: TRBD1 (5 bases). Trimming stripped 1 base from V and 11 bases from J, with 9 bases between. Looked up from germline, CDR1 is SGHDN and CDR2 is FVKESK. CDR3 length equals 12 residues. The CDR3 reads CASSQVAGSIYF. DNA for the CDR3: TGTGCCAGCAGCCAAGTGGCAGGGTCCATATATTTT.

The rearrangement joins TRBV14 to TRBJ2-2; unclear D gene. Germline CDR1 SGHDN, CDR2 FVKESK. The germline V and J ends were trimmed by 3 bases and 7 bases, with 6 bases remaining between them. This CDR3 has 12 amino acids. This CDR3 is CASSHSGGELFF. For the CDR3, the DNA is TGTGCCAGCAGCCACAGTGGCGGGGAGCTGTTTTTT.

V usage is TRBV19 and J usage is TRBJ2-2; 16 bases line up with TRBD2. The CDR3 extends over 18 amino acids. V gave up 6 bases and J gave up 6 bases; unmatched junction bases: 10. From germline, CDR1 is LNHDA and CDR2 SQIVND (reference sequence). The CDR3 bases are TGTGCCAGTAGCCGGATGGGACTAGCGGGAGGGTCCCCCGGGGAGCTGTTTTTT. Encoded protein: CASSRMGLAGGSPGELFF.

This clone came up a few times. The chain uses TRBV5-5 and TRBJ2-7; 9 bases agree with TRBD1. Germline V gives CDR1 SGHKS, CDR2 YYEKEE (reference sequence). V dropped 0 bases and J dropped 5; count of bases not matched to a gene: 6. CDR3 length: 15 amino acids. CDR3 nucleotides: TGTGCCAGCAGCTTGGGGGGGACAGGGTATGACGAGCAGTACTTC. Protein product: CASSLGGTGYDEQYF.

The J gene is TRBJ2-1, the V gene TRBV30; D might be TRBD2 (6 bases). The germline gives CDR1 GTSNPN, CDR2 SVGIG (reference sequence). This CDR3 comprises 13 residues. Trimming removed 4 bases at V and 6 bases at J, with 13 bases between. This chain's CDR3 is CAWKGGGSNEQFF. CDR3 DNA: TGTGCCTGGAAGGGCGGAGGGAGCAATGAGCAGTTCTTC. Supplemented by reference TRBV30 and TRBJ2-1, the full variable domain reads SQTIHQWPATLVQPVGSPLSLECTVEGTSNPNLYWYRQAAGRGLQLLFYSVGIGQISSEVPQNLSASRPQDRQFILSSKKLLLSDSGFYLCAWKGGGSNEQFFGPGTRLTVL.

The chain uses TRBV12-3 or TRBV12-4 and TRBJ1-2; 8 nucleotides match TRBD1. The V gene end was trimmed by 7 bases and the J gene end by 8 bases; junction bases not matched to a gene: 9. This CDR3 is 13 amino acids long. CDR3 bases: TGTGCCAGCACCGACAGGGGCCTTCGGGGCTACACCTTC. Translated, it gives CASTDRGLRGYTF.

V and J are TRBV5-6 and TRBJ1-5; 8 positions match TRBD1. Germline V gives CDR1 SGHDT, CDR2 YYEEEE. The length of the CDR3 is 14 residues. The J segment lost 5 bases and the V segment lost 5 bases, leaving 6 bases of the junction unmatched. The CDR3 sequence is CASSRTGRDQPQHF. The CDR3 DNA is TGTGCCAGCAGTCGGACAGGGAGGGATCAGCCCCAGCATTTT.